The source of this T cell receptor (beta chain) is a study of blood T cell repertoires in COVID-19. About the research overall: Donors in the United States, Italy and Spain gave samples during acute or convalescent COVID-19. Sources were T cells, B-cell-depleted T cells, or PBMCs; the material itself was cDNA or gDNA.

The table came from immunoSEQ multiplex PCR; TCRdb's copy has only in-frame clones and leaves some out. The sample carries about 200,000 clones, 85% recorded once. V lost 4 bases to trimming and J lost 4 bases; unmatched junction nucleotides: 6. The CDR3 consists of 14 residues. Germline CDR1 is SGHRS and CDR2 is YFSETQ. The J gene is TRBJ1-2, the V gene TRBV5-1, with 8 bases matching TRBD1. This clonotype was sampled from a woman of 80 years or more with acute or convalescent COVID-19. The specimen sequenced was peripheral blood. In DNA, the CDR3 is TGCGCCAGCAGCCCAGGGACAGGTCGCTATGGCTACACCTTC. Translating gives CASSPGTGRYGYTF. The full variable domain, in which reference TRBV5-1 and TRBJ1-2 provide the parts outside the CDR3, is KAGVTQTPRYLIKTRGQQVTLSCSPISGHRSVSWYQQTPGQGLQFLFEYFSETQRNKGNFPGRFSGRQFSNSRSEMNVSTLELGDSALYLCASSPGTGRYGYTFGSGTRLTVV.